This TCR beta chain was sequenced in a study of blood T cell repertoires in COVID-19 (TCRdb year 2020). General notes on the study: The collaborator samples originated in the United States, Italy and Spain and spanned the acute and convalescent phases of COVID-19. The samples were drawn from the first 160 participants of the ongoing ImmuneRACE study and from under 1,500 subjects provided by 6 global collaborators. The material from the prospective study consisted of cDNA or gDNA derived from T cells, B-cell-depleted T cells, or PBMCs. Where available, HLA class I and class II types were taken from metadata supplied by the sample provider and were not determined by assay-based typing. Deeply sampled blood TCRbeta repertoires from subjects exposed to, actively infected with, or recovered from COVID-19 were included in the dataset. A freely available public database, intended as a resource for researchers studying the immune response to SARS-CoV-2, is where the repertoires were released. Sample metadata almost always included a de-identified subject ID, COVID-19 status, age in years and sex.

Beyond this particular receptor, the publication reports: The quantity of clinical and demographic metadata differed by source and by participant and was supplied without curation.

Each collaborating institution followed its own protocols to collect whole blood in K2EDTA tubes. For TCRbeta analysis, collaborators shipped samples in one of three forms: frozen whole blood, isolated PBMCs, or DNA extracted from either of those sample types. CDR1 is given as LGHNA and CDR2 as YNFKEQ, both from the germline V gene. Trimming costs V 0 bases and J 11 bases, and their ends lie 11 bases apart. There are 13 amino acids in the CDR3, from cysteine to phenylalanine inclusive. CDR3 DNA only is kept here, 39 bases in frame from base 1. TCRbeta CDR3 regions were amplified from genomic DNA by means of the immunoSEQ Assay, a bias-controlled multiplex PCR. Per the authors' processing: The number of nucleated cells in each sample was estimated by amplification of reference gene primers within the assay. Sequence reads were collapsed and filtered to measure the absolute abundance of every unique TCRbeta CDR3 rearrangement. For each sample, productive Simpson clonality was calculated by taking the square root of Simpson's diversity index across productive rearrangements. Held by TCRdb, this immuneACCESS table contains in-frame sequences only and omits some clones. Under half of the omission traces to an unresolved V gene where checked; the cause of the rest is unknown. V and J calls and clone size come straight from that table; D and trimming were deduced from the DNA. The sample records 100,000 or so clones, approximately 92% of which are singletons. The top ten hold over 5.5% of the sample.

About this clone itself: Its binding antigen is unknown. Nothing much larger sits one base from this clone, and base qualities are not available.

Sequencing input: peripheral blood. The V and J genes are TRBV4-2 and TRBJ2-1; the D segment could be TRBD2, given 5 matching bases. This clonotype was obtained from a man aged 45-65 years with active COVID-19. The CDR3 has the sequence CASSQDFGSQQFF. The nucleotide sequence is given as TGTGCCAGCAGCCAAGATTTTGGGAGTCAGCAGTTCTTC.